Below are 30 T cell receptor beta chains sequenced from a single sample in a study of blood T cell repertoires in COVID-19. Sequenced by immunoSEQ multiplex PCR; TCRdb stores in-frame clones only, minus some. The repertoire holds 55,000 to 65,000 clones, with 79% as singletons. The source material was peripheral blood. Every receptor here comes from a man in his sixties with acute or convalescent COVID-19.

The rearrangement uses TRBV5-1 and TRBJ2-1; 9 nucleotides line up with TRBD1. This CDR3 has 13 residues. V lost 5 bases to trimming and J lost 10 bases; unmatched junction nucleotides: 7. Germline V gene data show CDR1 as SGHRS and CDR2 as YFSETQ. The CDR3 DNA reads TGCGCCAGCAGGGCCGGGACAGGGAACGAGCAGTTCTTC. Translated: CASRAGTGNEQFF. The whole variable domain, filled in from reference TRBV5-1 and TRBJ2-1, reads KAGVTQTPRYLIKTRGQQVTLSCSPISGHRSVSWYQQTPGQGLQFLFEYFSETQRNKGNFPGRFSGRQFSNSRSEMNVSTLELGDSALYLCASRAGTGNEQFFGPGTRLTVL.

V is TRBV27 and J is TRBJ1-2; 9 positions match TRBD1. The CDR3 is made up of 13 amino acids. Germline lookup yields CDR1 MNHEY and CDR2 SMNVEV (reference sequence). Trimming removed 3 bases from V and 5 bases from J; junction bases left unmatched: 1. The CDR3 here is CASSFGTGYGYTF. Written as DNA, the CDR3 is TGTGCCAGCAGTTTCGGGACAGGGTATGGCTACACCTTC.

The chain uses TRBV30 and TRBJ2-7, with 10 bases that match TRBD2. The CDR3 sequence is 13 residues long. The J segment lost 0 bases and the V segment lost 4 bases, leaving 0 bases of the junction unmatched. The germline V gene has CDR1 GTSNPN and CDR2 SVGIG (reference sequence). The CDR3 loop is CAWTSGSSYEQYF. The CDR3 nucleotides are TGTGCCTGGACTAGCGGGAGCTCCTACGAGCAGTACTTC.

The chain uses TRBV6-2 or TRBV6-3 and TRBJ2-3, with unresolved D. The germline V and J ends were trimmed by 6 bases and 3 bases, with 13 bases remaining between them. Germline assignment: CDR1 MNHEY and CDR2 SVGEGT. This CDR3 contains 14 residues. The CDR3, as DNA: TGTGCCAGCAGCCGAGGTACCTCAACAGATACGCAGTATTTT. Amino acid sequence: CASSRGTSTDTQYF.

The chain links TRBV9 to TRBJ2-2, with TRBD1 matching 7 bases. Germline V gene sequence: CDR1 SGDLS, CDR2 YYNGEE. CDR3 length: 14 residues. V lost 2 bases to trimming and J lost 8 bases; unmatched junction nucleotides: 6. The CDR3 protein is CASSVTGNLGELFF. DNA of the CDR3: TGTGCCAGCAGCGTGACAGGGAATTTAGGGGAGCTGTTTTTT.

The chain links TRBV30 to TRBJ2-7; 8 nucleotides match TRBD1. CDR1 is GTSNPN and CDR2 is SVGIG in the germline V gene (reference sequence). The V segment lost 2 bases and the J segment 2 bases; nucleotides outside the gene matches: 8. This CDR3 region has 15 residues. CDR3 DNA sequence: TGTGCCTGGAGTCTAACAGGGGGAAGGGCCTACGAGCAGTACTTC. Translating it yields CAWSLTGGRAYEQYF.

The chain links TRBV18 to TRBJ1-4, with D perhaps matching TRBD1 (6 bases). V was shortened by 0 bases and J by 4 bases, with 12 bases between the two germline ends. This CDR3 region has 16 residues. Germline V CDR1 and CDR2: KGHSH, LQKENI. CDR3 DNA sequence: TGTGCCAGCTCACCACCGGGGAACAGGGATAATGAAAAACTGTTTTTT. This gives the protein CASSPPGNRDNEKLFF.

The chain combines TRBV13 with TRBJ2-1, with 9 bases matching TRBD2. Germline CDR1 is PRHDT and CDR2 is FYEKMQ (reference sequence). This CDR3 has 16 amino acids. V lost 0 bases to trimming and J lost 6 bases; unmatched junction nucleotides: 6. CDR3 nucleotide sequence: TGTGCCAGCAGCTTAGGCCCTAGCGGGACCATCAATGAGCAGTTCTTC. Translated, it gives CASSLGPSGTINEQFF.

The genes are TRBV4-3 and TRBJ1-1, with 11 bases aligning to TRBD1. The CDR3 spans 17 residues. Germline CDR1 reads LGHNA; CDR2 reads YSLEER. J was trimmed by 0 bases and V by 1 base; bases with no gene match: 4. CDR3 loop: CASSQVWDRGMNTEAFF. In nucleotides, the CDR3 is TGCGCCAGCAGCCAAGTTTGGGACAGGGGGATGAACACTGAAGCTTTCTTT.

V gene TRBV7-8 combines with J gene TRBJ1-2; D might be TRBD1 (5 bases). Deletions cut 6 bases from V and 8 bases from J, with 31 bases between. This CDR3 has 18 amino acids. Germline lookup yields CDR1 SGHVS and CDR2 FQNEAQ. The DNA of the CDR3 is TGTGCCAGCAGTCCCACCTGGGTAGCCGTTGGGGGAGGGAAGGGCTACACCTTC. Its translation is CASSPTWVAVGGGKGYTF.

This clone has just a few counts. CDR3 bases: TGTGCCAGCAGTTGGGCCAGGATGGGCTATGGCTACACCTTC. This codes for CASSWARMGYGYTF. The chain combines TRBV27 with TRBJ1-2; D is undetermined. The CDR3 has 14 amino acids. Trimming removed 4 bases from V and 4 bases from J, with 13 bases in between. Germline V lookup: CDR1 MNHEY, CDR2 SMNVEV (reference sequence).

This clone has only a few counts. The CDR3: CASTSRGQGASYEQYF. The CDR3 nucleotides read TGTGCCAGCACCTCCCGGGGACAGGGGGCCTCCTACGAGCAGTACTTC. The chain recombines TRBV5-6 with TRBJ2-7; 12 bases agree with TRBD1. Losses at the gene ends were 6 bases for V and 0 bases for J; bases not matched to a gene: 7. Germline CDR1 reads SGHDT; CDR2 reads YYEEEE. CDR3 length: 16 residues.

This clone has just a few counts. The chain is built from TRBV11-2 and TRBJ2-4; 7 positions agree with TRBD1. The CDR3 consists of 16 residues. J lost 0 bases, V lost 2 bases, and 4 bases had no gene match. CDR1 is SGHAT, CDR2 FQNNGV, per germline. Here the CDR3 reads CASSLRGGLAKNIQYF. CDR3 in DNA: TGTGCCAGCAGCTTACGAGGGGGCCTAGCCAAAAACATTCAGTACTTC.

The sample holds one count of this clone. J is TRBJ1-2 and V is TRBV2, with 10 bases identical to TRBD1. The V and J ends lost 6 bases and 6 bases, in that order; junction bases with no gene match: 7. CDR1 SNHLY and CDR2 FYNNEI come from the germline V gene. This CDR3 is built from 14 residues. CDR3 residues: CASRGQGLSNGYTF. The CDR3 DNA is TGTGCCAGCAGGGGACAGGGGTTGAGTAATGGCTACACCTTC. Using reference TRBV2 and TRBJ1-2 for the parts outside the CDR3, the full variable domain is EPEVTQTPSHQVTQMGQEVILRCVPISNHLYFYWYRQILGQKVEFLVSFYNNEISEKSEIFDDQFSVERPDGSNFTLKIRSTKLEDSAMYFCASRGQGLSNGYTFGSGTRLTVV.

The chain combines TRBV14 with TRBJ2-3, with D possibly TRBD1 on 6 matching bases. CDR1 and CDR2 from the germline V gene are SGHDN and FVKESK. The length of the CDR3 is 13 residues. V dropped 6 bases and J dropped 1 base, with 8 bases sitting between them. CDR3 nucleotide sequence: TGTGCCAGCAGGGGACAAGGCACAGATACGCAGTATTTT. Translating gives CASRGQGTDTQYF.

The chain couples TRBV7-8 to TRBJ2-1; no clear D. The V end lost 5 bases, the J end lost 5 bases, and 10 bases lay between the germline ends. The germline V gene encodes CDR1 SGHVS and CDR2 FQNEAQ. CDR3 size: 13 residues. This CDR3 reads CASSPLGDNEQFF. As DNA, the CDR3 is TGTGCCAGCAGCCCTCTAGGTGACAATGAGCAGTTCTTC.

The chain is built from TRBV4-1 and TRBJ2-7; TRBD1 is a possible D gene (5 bases). V lost 0 bases and J 4 bases, leaving 13 bases between the germline ends. Germline CDR1 is MGHRA and CDR2 is YSYEKL. The CDR3 totals 15 residues. CDR3 amino acids: CASSQDQGVGYEQYF. The CDR3 nucleotides read TGCGCCAGCAGCCAAGACCAGGGTGTAGGGTACGAGCAGTACTTC.

The DNA of the CDR3 is TGTGCCAGCAGATGGGGCTTCAATCAGCCCCAGCATTTT. Protein sequence: CASRWGFNQPQHF. V and J are TRBV28 and TRBJ1-5, with D possibly matching TRBD1 (5 bases). Germline-derived CDR1 and CDR2 are MDHEN and SYDVKM. This CDR3 has 13 residues. V lost 6 bases and J 3 bases, leaving 9 bases between the germline ends.

V gene TRBV12-3 or TRBV12-4 combines with J gene TRBJ2-7; weak D call: TRBD2 (5 bases). Trimming pared 8 bases from V and 6 bases from J, leaving 17 bases between. This CDR3 contains 13 residues. CDR3: CASSREPLGEQYF. CDR3 DNA sequence: TGTGCCAGCTCGAGGGAGCCCCTGGGCGAGCAGTACTTC.

This clone was found once. The chain employs TRBV4-3 and TRBJ2-5; 10 bases match TRBD1. The germline V gene encodes CDR1 LGHNA and CDR2 YSLEER. V was pared by 1 base and J by 4 bases, with 9 bases of the junction left unmatched. The CDR3 runs to 17 residues. The CDR3 sequence is CASSQGRMTGGRETQYF. CDR3 in DNA: TGCGCCAGCAGCCAAGGCCGGATGACAGGGGGCCGAGAGACCCAGTACTTC.

The chain uses TRBV28 and TRBJ2-1; D not resolved. The CDR3 spans 12 residues. Germline V gene data show CDR1 as MDHEN and CDR2 as SYDVKM. Between the trimmed V and J ends, which lost 2 bases and 4 bases, there was a span of 3 bases. CDR3 sequence reads: CASSLRYNEQFF. In DNA form, the CDR3 reads TGTGCCAGCAGTTTACGGTACAATGAGCAGTTCTTC.

The chain combines TRBV19 with TRBJ2-3, with unresolved D. Trimming removed 7 bases from V and 1 base from J, with 6 bases in between. Germline values: CDR1 LNHDA, CDR2 SQIVND (reference sequence). The CDR3 spans 12 residues. DNA for the CDR3: TGTGCCAGTACACCGGGCACAGATACGCAGTATTTT. This gives the protein CASTPGTDTQYF.

The CDR3, as DNA: TGCGCCAGCAGCTTGGCTAGCGGGAGCACCGGGGAGCTGTTTTTT. It is translated as CASSLASGSTGELFF. The chain joins TRBV5-1 to TRBJ2-2; 10 bases agree with TRBD2. This CDR3 region has 15 residues. The germline V gene encodes CDR1 SGHRS and CDR2 YFSETQ. V shed 0 bases, J shed 4 bases, and the junction held 0 bases outside the gene matches.

V gene TRBV9 combines with J gene TRBJ2-1; D is ambiguous. The V gene lost 4 bases and the J gene lost 5 bases, with 4 bases spanning the gap. CDR1 is SGDLS and CDR2 is YYNGEE in the germline V gene. The CDR3 spans 11 residues. The CDR3 is CASSFNNEQFF. DNA for the CDR3: TGTGCCAGCAGCTTTAACAATGAGCAGTTCTTC.

A single count supports this clone. This sequence joins TRBV6-1 and TRBJ2-3; D gene ambiguous. Trimming stripped 0 bases from V and 4 bases from J, with 2 bases between. Germline V lookup: CDR1 MNHNS, CDR2 SASEGT. The CDR3 totals 12 residues. The DNA of the CDR3 is TGTGCCAGCAGTGAAGCCTCAGATACGCAGTATTTT. Translation gives CASSEASDTQYF.

The chain couples TRBV7-2 to TRBJ2-1; TRBD1 is a possible D gene (6 bases). Trimming took 5 bases from V and 8 from J, leaving 19 bases between them. This CDR3 is built from 15 residues. The germline V gene encodes CDR1 SGHTA and CDR2 FQGNSA. The CDR3 reads CASSVTGGVGDEQFF. The DNA for the CDR3 is TGTGCCAGCAGCGTGACAGGAGGTGTAGGGGATGAGCAGTTCTTC.

The gene calls are TRBV14 and TRBJ2-7; no reliable D call. This CDR3 is 11 amino acids long. V lost 2 bases and J 6 bases, leaving 5 bases between the germline ends. Germline V CDR1 and CDR2: SGHDN, FVKESK. CDR3 amino acids: CASSQRSEQYF. CDR3 in DNA: TGTGCCAGCAGCCAACGGTCCGAGCAGTACTTC.

V and J are TRBV10-3 and TRBJ2-2, with 9 nucleotides matching TRBD1. V lost 7 bases, J lost 0 bases, and 9 bases stayed unmatched. The CDR3 loop spans 17 amino acids. Per the germline V gene, CDR1 is ENHRY and CDR2 is SYGVKD. The CDR3 DNA reads as TGTGCCATCAAGAGACAGGGGGACTCTTCGAACACCGGGGAGCTGTTTTTT. As protein: CAIKRQGDSSNTGELFF.

In its sample, this clone was seen once. For the CDR3, the DNA is TGCAGCGTTGAACCCGGGACATCTGGAAACACCATATATTTT. Protein sequence: CSVEPGTSGNTIYF. The chain recombines TRBV29-1 with TRBJ1-3, with a possible D match to TRBD1 (6 bases). CDR1 SQVTM and CDR2 ANQGSEA come from the germline V gene. This CDR3 comprises 14 residues. Trimming shortened V by 2 bases and J by 1 base, and 9 bases separated the two germline ends.

The rearrangement uses TRBV7-2 and TRBJ2-1, with 11 bases matching TRBD2. V trimming: 10 bases; J trimming: 7 bases; junction bases outside the gene matches: 15. This CDR3 contains 16 residues. Germline V CDR1 and CDR2: SGHTA, FQGNSA. The CDR3 is CATCQLAGGRTNEQFF. DNA of the CDR3: TGTGCCACCTGCCAGCTAGCGGGAGGCCGCACTAATGAGCAGTTCTTC.